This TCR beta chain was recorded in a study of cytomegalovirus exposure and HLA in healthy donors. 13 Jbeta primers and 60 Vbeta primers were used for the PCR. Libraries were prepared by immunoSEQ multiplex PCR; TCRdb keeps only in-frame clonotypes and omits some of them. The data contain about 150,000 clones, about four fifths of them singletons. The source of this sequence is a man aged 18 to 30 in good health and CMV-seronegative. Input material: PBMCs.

The CDR3, as DNA: TGCGCCAGCAGCTTCCGGGACAAAGCCACCGGGGAGCTGTTTTTT. It encodes CASSFRDKATGELFF. The chain employs TRBV5-1 and TRBJ2-2, with D possibly matching TRBD1 (6 bases). The germline CDR1 and CDR2 sequences are SGHRS and YFSETQ. The CDR3 length is 15 residues. Trimming stripped 2 bases from V and 4 bases from J, with 12 bases between.